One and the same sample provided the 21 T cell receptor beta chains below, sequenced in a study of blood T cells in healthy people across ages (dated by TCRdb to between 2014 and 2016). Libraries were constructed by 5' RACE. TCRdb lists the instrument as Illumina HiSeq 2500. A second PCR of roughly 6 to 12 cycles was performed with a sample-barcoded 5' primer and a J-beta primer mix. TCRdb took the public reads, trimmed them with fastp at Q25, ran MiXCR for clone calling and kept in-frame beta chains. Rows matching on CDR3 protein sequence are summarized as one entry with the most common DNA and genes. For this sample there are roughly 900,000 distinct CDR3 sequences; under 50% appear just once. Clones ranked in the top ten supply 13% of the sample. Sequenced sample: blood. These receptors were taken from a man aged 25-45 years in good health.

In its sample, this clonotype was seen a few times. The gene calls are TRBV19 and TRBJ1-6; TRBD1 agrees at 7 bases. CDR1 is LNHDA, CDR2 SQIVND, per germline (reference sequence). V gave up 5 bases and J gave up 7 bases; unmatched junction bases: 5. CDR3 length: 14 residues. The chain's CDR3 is CASSSSGQNSPLHF. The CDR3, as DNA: TGTGCCAGTAGTTCATCGGGACAGAATTCACCCCTCCACTTT.

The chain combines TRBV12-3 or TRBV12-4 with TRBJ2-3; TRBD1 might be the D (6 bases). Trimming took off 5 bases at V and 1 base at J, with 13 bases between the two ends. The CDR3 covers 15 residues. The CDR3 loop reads CASSRQALGTDTQYF. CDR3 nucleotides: TGTGCCAGCAGTAGACAGGCTCTCGGCACAGATACGCAGTATTTT.

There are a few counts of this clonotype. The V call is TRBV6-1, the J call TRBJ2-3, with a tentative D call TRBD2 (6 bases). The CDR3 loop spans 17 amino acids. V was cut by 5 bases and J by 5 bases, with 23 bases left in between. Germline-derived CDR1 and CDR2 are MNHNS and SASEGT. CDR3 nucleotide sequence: TGTGCCAGCAGTCAACCCACCGGGAGCCGATTGGGAGATACGCAGTATTTT. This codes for CASSQPTGSRLGDTQYF.

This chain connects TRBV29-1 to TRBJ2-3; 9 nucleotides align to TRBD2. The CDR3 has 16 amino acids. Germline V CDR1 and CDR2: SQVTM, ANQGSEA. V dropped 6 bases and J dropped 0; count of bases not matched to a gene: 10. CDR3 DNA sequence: TGCAGCGTGGGGGGAGCGGGAGGCCTTAGCACAGATACGCAGTATTTT. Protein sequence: CSVGGAGGLSTDTQYF.

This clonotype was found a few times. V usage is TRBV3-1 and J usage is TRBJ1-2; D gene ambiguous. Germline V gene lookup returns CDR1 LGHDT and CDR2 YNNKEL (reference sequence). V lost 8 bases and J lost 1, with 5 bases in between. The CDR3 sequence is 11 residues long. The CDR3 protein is CASQDNYGYTF. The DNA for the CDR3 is TGTGCCAGCCAGGATAACTATGGCTACACCTTC.

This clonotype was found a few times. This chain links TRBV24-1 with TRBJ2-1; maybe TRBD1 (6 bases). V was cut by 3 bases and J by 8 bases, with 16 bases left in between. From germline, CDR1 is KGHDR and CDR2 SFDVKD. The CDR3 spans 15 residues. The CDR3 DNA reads TGTGCCACCAGTGATCCCCGTCGCAGGGGCGATGAGCAGTTCTTC. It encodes CATSDPRRRGDEQFF.

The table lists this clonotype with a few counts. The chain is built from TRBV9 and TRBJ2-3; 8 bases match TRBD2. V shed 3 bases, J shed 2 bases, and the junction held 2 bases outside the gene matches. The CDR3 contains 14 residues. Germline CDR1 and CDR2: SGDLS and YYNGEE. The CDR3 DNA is TGTGCCAGCAGCGCTAGCGGGTACACAGATACGCAGTATTTT. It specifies CASSASGYTDTQYF.

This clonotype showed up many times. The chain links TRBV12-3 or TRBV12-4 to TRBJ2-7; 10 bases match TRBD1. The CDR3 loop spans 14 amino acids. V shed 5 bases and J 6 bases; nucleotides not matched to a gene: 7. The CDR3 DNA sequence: TGTGCCAGCAGTGTCGGGACAGGGGTAAGCGAGCAGTACTTC. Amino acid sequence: CASSVGTGVSEQYF.

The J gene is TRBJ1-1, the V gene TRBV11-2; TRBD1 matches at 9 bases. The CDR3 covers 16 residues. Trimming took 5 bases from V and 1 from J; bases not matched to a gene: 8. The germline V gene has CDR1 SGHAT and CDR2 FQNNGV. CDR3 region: CASSHINRGPNTEAFF. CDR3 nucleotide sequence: TGTGCCAGCAGCCATATCAACAGGGGGCCGAACACTGAAGCTTTCTTT.

DNA of the CDR3: TGTGCCAGCAGTTACCAGCGGACTAGCGGGGCTCAAGATACGCAGTATTTT. Translation gives CASSYQRTSGAQDTQYF. The V gene is TRBV6-5, the J gene TRBJ2-3, with 12 bases that match TRBD2. V lost 2 bases and J lost 5; bases outside the gene matches: 8. The germline V gene has CDR1 MNHEY and CDR2 SVGAGI. This CDR3 comprises 17 residues.

The CDR3 is CASSDTTDYEQYF. Written as DNA, the CDR3 is TGTGCCAGCAGTGACACGACGGACTACGAGCAGTACTTC. The chain employs TRBV6-5 and TRBJ2-7; D unclear. V was shortened by 5 bases and J by 3 bases, with 11 bases between the two germline ends. The CDR3 contains 13 residues. Germline V gives CDR1 MNHEY, CDR2 SVGAGI.

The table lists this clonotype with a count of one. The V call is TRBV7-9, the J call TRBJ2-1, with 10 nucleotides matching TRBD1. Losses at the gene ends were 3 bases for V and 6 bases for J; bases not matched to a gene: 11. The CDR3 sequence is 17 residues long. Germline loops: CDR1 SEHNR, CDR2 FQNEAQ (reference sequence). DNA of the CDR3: TGTGCCAGCAGCTTCGATACCGGGACAGGGGATCGCAATGAGCAGTTCTTC. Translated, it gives CASSFDTGTGDRNEQFF. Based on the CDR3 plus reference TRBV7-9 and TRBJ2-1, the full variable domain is DTGVSQNPRHKITKRGQNVTFRCDPISEHNRLYWYRQTLGQGPEFLTYFQNEAQLEKSRLLSDRFSAERPKGSFSTLEIQRTEQGDSAMYLCASSFDTGTGDRNEQFFGPGTRLTVL.

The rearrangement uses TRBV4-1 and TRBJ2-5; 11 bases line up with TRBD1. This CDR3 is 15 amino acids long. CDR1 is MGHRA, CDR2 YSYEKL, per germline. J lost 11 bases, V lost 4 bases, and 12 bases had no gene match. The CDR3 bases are TGCGCCAGCAGCCGGGGACAGGGGGATTACAATGAGCAGTACTTC. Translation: CASSRGQGDYNEQYF.

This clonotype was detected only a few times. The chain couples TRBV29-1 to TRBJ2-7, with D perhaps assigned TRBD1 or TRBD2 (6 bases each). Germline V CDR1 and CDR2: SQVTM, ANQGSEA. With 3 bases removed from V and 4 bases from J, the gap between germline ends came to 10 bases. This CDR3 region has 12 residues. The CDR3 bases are TGCAGCGTTGAGGGGGGCCGGTACGAGCAGTACTTC. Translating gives CSVEGGRYEQYF.

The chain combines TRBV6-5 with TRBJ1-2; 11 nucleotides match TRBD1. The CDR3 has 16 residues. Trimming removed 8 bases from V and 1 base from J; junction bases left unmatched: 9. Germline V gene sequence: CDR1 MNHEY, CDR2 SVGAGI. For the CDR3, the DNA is TGTGCCAGCGTTTCAACGGACAGGGGGCTTAACTATGGCTACACCTTC. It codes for CASVSTDRGLNYGYTF.

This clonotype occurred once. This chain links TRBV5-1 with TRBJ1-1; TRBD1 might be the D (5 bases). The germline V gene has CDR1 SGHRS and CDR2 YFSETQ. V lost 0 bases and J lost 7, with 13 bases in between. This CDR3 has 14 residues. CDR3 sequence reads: CASSLVEGLGEAFF. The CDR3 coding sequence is TGCGCCAGCAGCTTGGTAGAGGGGCTCGGTGAAGCTTTCTTT.

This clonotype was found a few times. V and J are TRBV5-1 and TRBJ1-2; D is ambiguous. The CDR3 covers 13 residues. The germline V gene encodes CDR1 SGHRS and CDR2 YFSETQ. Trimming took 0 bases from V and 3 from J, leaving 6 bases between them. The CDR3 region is CASSLEVYYGYTF. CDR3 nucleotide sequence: TGCGCCAGCAGCTTGGAAGTGTACTATGGCTACACCTTC.

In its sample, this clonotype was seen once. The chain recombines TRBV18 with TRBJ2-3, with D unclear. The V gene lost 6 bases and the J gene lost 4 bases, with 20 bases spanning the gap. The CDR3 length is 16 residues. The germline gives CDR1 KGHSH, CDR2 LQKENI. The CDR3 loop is CASSVPPQLASDTQYF. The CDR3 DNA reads TGTGCCAGCTCGGTCCCACCACAGCTTGCTTCAGATACGCAGTATTTT. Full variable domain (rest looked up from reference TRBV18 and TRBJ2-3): NAGVMQNPRHLVRRRGQEARLRCSPMKGHSHVYWYRQLPEEGLKFMVYLQKENIIDESGMPKERFSAEFPKEGPSILRIQQVVRGDSAAYFCASSVPPQLASDTQYFGPGTRLTVL.

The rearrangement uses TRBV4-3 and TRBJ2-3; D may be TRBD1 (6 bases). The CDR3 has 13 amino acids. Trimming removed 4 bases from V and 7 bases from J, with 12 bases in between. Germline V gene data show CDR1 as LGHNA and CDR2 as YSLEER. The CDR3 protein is CASSPLQGYTQYF. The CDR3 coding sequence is TGCGCCAGCAGCCCTTTACAGGGATATACGCAGTATTTT.

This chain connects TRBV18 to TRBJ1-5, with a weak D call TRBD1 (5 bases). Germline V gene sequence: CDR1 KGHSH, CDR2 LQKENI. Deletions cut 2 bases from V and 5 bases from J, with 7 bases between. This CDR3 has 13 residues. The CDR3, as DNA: TGTGCCAGCTCACCATCGGGACATCAGCCCCAGCATTTT. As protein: CASSPSGHQPQHF. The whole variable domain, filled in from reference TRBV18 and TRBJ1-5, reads NAGVMQNPRHLVRRRGQEARLRCSPMKGHSHVYWYRQLPEEGLKFMVYLQKENIIDESGMPKERFSAEFPKEGPSILRIQQVVRGDSAAYFCASSPSGHQPQHFGDGTRLSIL.

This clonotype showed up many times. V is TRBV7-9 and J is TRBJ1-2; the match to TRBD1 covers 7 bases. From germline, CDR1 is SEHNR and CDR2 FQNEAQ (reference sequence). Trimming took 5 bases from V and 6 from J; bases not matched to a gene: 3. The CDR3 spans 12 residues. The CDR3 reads CASSPGTDGYTF. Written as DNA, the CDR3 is TGTGCCAGCAGCCCGGGGACAGATGGCTACACCTTC.